The 32 T cell receptor beta chains below were found in one sample sequenced in a study of CD8 T cells in Susac syndrome. An input of roughly 0.5 to 1 ug of RNA was subjected to reverse transcription using random hexamers. TCRdb re-analysed the immunoSEQ multiplex PCR reads in MiXCR, keeping a single row per CDR3 protein. Of more than 75,000 distinct CDR3 sequences listed, approximately 95% are singletons. What was sequenced was CD8+ T cells from PBMCs. These receptors originate from a human donor in good health.

V gene TRBV12-3 or TRBV12-4 combines with J gene TRBJ2-7; D remains unclear. V dropped 4 bases and J dropped 11 bases, with 12 bases sitting between them. This CDR3 comprises 11 residues. CDR3 residues: CASSSNTDKYF. CDR3 in DNA: TGTGCCAGCAGTTCCAACACGGATAAGTACTTC.

The genes are TRBV7-3 and TRBJ2-7; 8 nucleotides agree with TRBD2. There are 13 residues in the CDR3. Trimming at V came to 2 bases and at J to 6 bases, leaving 3 bases not matched to a gene. Germline V CDR1 and CDR2: SGHTA, FQGTGA. The CDR3 nucleotides read TGTGCCAGCAGCTTAGCCGGGGGGGGCGAGCAGTACTTC. It codes for CASSLAGGGEQYF. The whole variable domain, filled in from reference TRBV7-3 and TRBJ2-7, reads GAGVSQTPSNKVTEKGKYVELRCDPISGHTALYWYRQSLGQGPEFLIYFQGTGAADDSGLPNDRFFAVRPEGSVSTLKIQRTERGDSAVYLCASSLAGGGEQYFGPGTRLTVT.

The CDR3 DNA reads as TGCGCCAGCATGAAGGACGGCAATGGCTACACCTTC. Its protein product is CASMKDGNGYTF. The chain is built from TRBV10-2 and TRBJ1-2; D is unresolved. Germline CDR1 and CDR2: WSHSY and SAAADI. The CDR3 extends over 12 amino acids. Trimming cost V 7 bases and J 6 bases, with 12 bases left between them.

The rearrangement links TRBV7-9 to TRBJ1-6; a weak D match, TRBD1 (5 bases). CDR3 length: 13 residues. Germline V gives CDR1 SEHNR, CDR2 FQNEAQ (reference sequence). V was cut by 4 bases and J by 10 bases, with 11 bases left in between. As DNA, the CDR3 is TGTGCCAGCAGCTCAGACAGTCTATCACCCCTCCACTTT. As protein: CASSSDSLSPLHF.

This chain links TRBV5-1 with TRBJ1-5; perhaps TRBD1 as D (5 bases). CDR1 is SGHRS, CDR2 YFSETQ, per germline. This CDR3 contains 14 residues. Trimming pared 1 base from V and 4 bases from J, leaving 9 bases between. CDR3 bases: TGCGCCAGCAGCTTGTTTGGGGGTAATCAGCCCCAGCATTTT. Translation gives CASSLFGGNQPQHF.

This chain uses TRBV4-1 with TRBJ2-1; TRBD1 aligns across 7 bases. J lost 8 bases, V lost 6 bases, and 10 bases had no gene match. The germline CDR1 and CDR2 sequences are MGHRA and YSYEKL. This CDR3 contains 14 residues. The chain's CDR3 is CASRPNYRGYEQFF. The CDR3 nucleotides are TGCGCCAGCAGACCAAACTACAGGGGCTATGAGCAGTTCTTC.

In this sample, this clonotype turned up a few times. The CDR3 DNA reads as TGTGCCAGCAGCTTAGAGAAGTGGAATGAGCAGTTCTTC. It yields the protein CASSLEKWNEQFF. The gene calls are TRBV11-2 and TRBJ2-1; the D is unclear. Germline loops: CDR1 SGHAT, CDR2 FQNNGV. The ends were cut back, 0 bases at V and 7 bases at J, with 7 bases in the middle. The CDR3 is made up of 13 amino acids. The variable domain in full, completed from reference TRBV11-2 and TRBJ2-1, reads EAGVAQSPRYKIIEKRQSVAFWCNPISGHATLYWYQQILGQGPKLLIQFQNNGVVDDSQLPKDRFSAERLKGVDSTLKIQPAKLEDSAVYLCASSLEKWNEQFFGPGTRLTVL.

The chain uses TRBV13 and TRBJ2-7, with 11 bases that match TRBD2. V gave up 5 bases and J gave up 7 bases; unmatched junction bases: 13. Germline V gives CDR1 PRHDT, CDR2 FYEKMQ (reference sequence). The CDR3 sequence is 16 residues long. The CDR3 reads CASSLLTSGASSEQYF. CDR3 nucleotides: TGTGCCAGCAGCCTGTTGACTAGCGGGGCGTCTTCGGAGCAGTACTTC.

The rearrangement joins TRBV19 to TRBJ1-1; possibly TRBD1 for D (5 bases). The germline V and J ends were trimmed by 9 bases and 4 bases, with 12 bases remaining between them. CDR1 is LNHDA, CDR2 SQIVND, per germline (reference sequence). The CDR3 loop spans 12 amino acids. The CDR3 loop reads CASQLRGTEAFF. The CDR3 DNA reads TGTGCCAGCCAGTTGAGGGGCACTGAAGCTTTCTTT.

The rearrangement links TRBV9 to TRBJ2-6; D gene ambiguous. Per the germline V gene, CDR1 is SGDLS and CDR2 is YYNGEE. This CDR3 spans 14 amino acids. V was pared by 0 bases and J by 0 bases, with 1 base between. The CDR3 nucleotides are TGTGCCAGCAGCGTAGTCTCTGGGGCCAACGTCCTGACTTTC. Translation: CASSVVSGANVLTF. Full variable domain (rest looked up from reference TRBV9 and TRBJ2-6): DSGVTQTPKHLITATGQRVTLRCSPRSGDLSVYWYQQSLDQGLQFLIQYYNGEERAKGNILERFSAQQFPDLHSELNLSSLELGDSALYFCASSVVSGANVLTFGAGSRLTVL.

The chain joins TRBV19 to TRBJ2-3; D perhaps matches TRBD2 (6 bases). The CDR3 sequence is 15 residues long. Trimming stripped 1 base from V and 6 bases from J, with 14 bases between. CDR1 is LNHDA, CDR2 SQIVND, per germline (reference sequence). The CDR3 sequence: CASSIGGTFRDTQYF. The CDR3 bases are TGTGCCAGTAGTATAGGCGGGACCTTTCGGGATACGCAGTATTTT.

The V call is TRBV7-3, the J call TRBJ2-1, with 10 bases aligning to TRBD1. This CDR3 contains 15 residues. Germline CDR1 is SGHTA and CDR2 is FQGTGA. V shed 5 bases, J shed 3 bases, and the junction held 4 bases outside the gene matches. The CDR3 DNA is TGTGCCAGCAGCAAGACAGGGGGCTACTACAATGAGCAGTTCTTC. It is translated as CASSKTGGYYNEQFF.

The chain uses TRBV4-2 and TRBJ2-5; TRBD2 agrees at 10 bases. Per the germline V gene, CDR1 is LGHNA and CDR2 is YNFKEQ. The CDR3 length is 18 residues. V shed 1 base and J 5 bases; nucleotides not matched to a gene: 13. CDR3 loop: CASSQAFISGGDLETQYF. As DNA, the CDR3 is TGTGCCAGCAGCCAAGCGTTTATCAGCGGGGGGGATTTGGAGACCCAGTACTTC.

J is TRBJ2-2 and V is TRBV6-5; TRBD2 agrees at 11 bases. The CDR3 has 17 residues. CDR1 MNHEY and CDR2 SVGAGI come from the germline V gene. The V gene end was trimmed by 4 bases and the J gene end by 3 bases; junction bases not matched to a gene: 7. The CDR3 spells CASSLLVLAGDTGELFF. The CDR3, as DNA: TGTGCCAGCAGTTTACTTGTACTAGCGGGGGACACCGGGGAGCTGTTTTTT.

This rearrangement joins TRBV7-2 to TRBJ2-5; maybe TRBD2 (6 bases). The CDR3 runs 16 residues. V lost 1 base and J lost 5, with 17 bases in between. Germline V lookup: CDR1 SGHTA, CDR2 FQGNSA. As DNA, the CDR3 is TGTGCCAGCAGCTTAGGGTTCGCGGGGTTCGGGGAGACCCAGTACTTC. Amino acids: CASSLGFAGFGETQYF.

V is TRBV29-1 and J is TRBJ1-2; 8 nucleotides line up with TRBD1. Germline trimming cut 5 bases from V and 4 bases from J; bases unmatched to any gene: 9. Germline V gene data show CDR1 as SQVTM and CDR2 as ANQGSEA. The CDR3 is made up of 14 amino acids. The CDR3 DNA reads TGCAGCGTTACAAAGACAGGGGAAGGCTATGGCTACACCTTC. Translating gives CSVTKTGEGYGYTF. The full variable domain, completed using reference TRBV29-1 and TRBJ1-2, is SAVISQKPSRDICQRGTSLTIQCQVDSQVTMMFWYRQQPGQSLTLIATANQGSEATYESGFVIDKFPISRPNLTFSTLTVSNMSPEDSSIYLCSVTKTGEGYGYTFGSGTRLTVV.

The V call is TRBV30, the J call TRBJ1-2; D is unresolved. V was cut by 6 bases and J by 8 bases, with 10 bases left in between. The CDR3 consists of 10 residues. Germline V gene data show CDR1 as GTSNPN and CDR2 as SVGIG (reference sequence). The CDR3 loop reads CACSRRGYTF. CDR3 nucleotide sequence: TGTGCCTGTTCCCGAAGGGGCTACACCTTC.

The chain carries TRBV7-8 and TRBJ1-2; no firm D call. The V gene's germline CDR1 is SGHVS and CDR2 FQNEAQ. Trimming took 1 base from V and 4 from J, leaving 13 bases between them. This CDR3 is 15 amino acids long. The CDR3 here is CASSLEAGSSYGYTF. CDR3 sequence (DNA): TGTGCCAGCAGCTTAGAAGCCGGGTCCAGCTATGGCTACACCTTC.

The chain joins TRBV9 to TRBJ1-5; 7 nucleotides align to TRBD1. Germline V gene sequence: CDR1 SGDLS, CDR2 YYNGEE. The V segment lost 3 bases and the J segment 4 bases; nucleotides outside the gene matches: 4. The CDR3 covers 14 residues. CDR3 sequence (DNA): TGTGCCAGCAGCGACGGGACAGCAAATCAGCCCCAGCATTTT. Translating gives CASSDGTANQPQHF.

The genes are TRBV19 and TRBJ1-5; D is perhaps TRBD1 (5 bases). V was clipped by 5 bases and J by 0 bases, with 11 bases between them. Looked up from germline, CDR1 is LNHDA and CDR2 is SQIVND (reference sequence). The CDR3 is made up of 15 amino acids. CDR3 loop: CASSGAVYSNQPQHF. In nucleotides, the CDR3 is TGTGCCAGTAGTGGGGCCGTTTATAGCAATCAGCCCCAGCATTTT.

The count of this clonotype is one. CDR3 nucleotides: TGCAGTGCTACAGGGTCCTCTGGGGCCAACGTCCTGACTTTC. Protein: CSATGSSGANVLTF. V and J are TRBV20-1 and TRBJ2-6; D is perhaps TRBD1 (5 bases). In germline, CDR1 is DFQATT, CDR2 SNEGSKA (reference sequence). Trimming stripped 4 bases from V and 0 bases from J, with 7 bases between. The CDR3 covers 14 residues.

V gene TRBV18 combines with J gene TRBJ2-2; tentatively, D is TRBD1 (5 bases). Germline CDR1 reads KGHSH; CDR2 reads LQKENI. This CDR3 spans 16 amino acids. Trimming stripped 6 bases from V and 0 bases from J, with 14 bases between. This chain's CDR3 is CASSPRKGTNTGELFF. CDR3 sequence (DNA): TGTGCCAGCTCCCCCCGGAAGGGGACGAACACCGGGGAGCTGTTTTTT.

This sequence joins TRBV29-1 and TRBJ2-2, with D perhaps assigned TRBD1 or TRBD2 (5 bases each). With 0 bases removed from V and 6 bases from J, the gap between germline ends came to 14 bases. Per the germline V gene, CDR1 is SQVTM and CDR2 is ANQGSEA. This CDR3 is 15 amino acids long. The CDR3 nucleotides read TGCAGCGTTGAAGATCCGTTCGGGGACCCCGGGGAGCTGTTTTTT. It codes for CSVEDPFGDPGELFF.

The chain uses TRBV3-1 and TRBJ2-1, with D tentatively TRBD1 (5 bases). This CDR3 comprises 13 residues. Looked up from germline, CDR1 is LGHDT and CDR2 is YNNKEL (reference sequence). Trimming left V 4 bases short and J 5 bases short, with 9 bases between. The CDR3 DNA reads as TGTGCCAGCAGCCCCGGACATAACAATGAGCAGTTCTTC. This translates into CASSPGHNNEQFF.

CDR3 region: CASSFLTGGPKAFF. The CDR3 bases are TGTGCCAGCAGCTTCCTGACAGGGGGCCCCAAAGCTTTCTTT. The V and J genes are TRBV7-9 and TRBJ1-1; TRBD1 agrees at 10 bases. Per the germline V gene, CDR1 is SEHNR and CDR2 is FQNEAQ (reference sequence). J lost 9 bases, V lost 3 bases, and 7 bases had no gene match. The CDR3 consists of 14 residues.

This chain connects TRBV11-2 to TRBJ2-5, with D maybe TRBD1 (6 bases). V lost 5 bases, J lost 7 bases, and 20 bases lay in between. CDR3 length equals 15 residues. From germline, CDR1 is SGHAT and CDR2 FQNNGV. CDR3: CASSPTAGVPRTQYF. In DNA form, the CDR3 reads TGTGCCAGCAGCCCCACGGCAGGGGTGCCAAGGACCCAGTACTTC.

The rearrangement uses TRBV7-2 and TRBJ2-3, with D perhaps matching TRBD1 (6 bases). CDR1 and CDR2 from the germline V gene are SGHTA and FQGNSA. With 5 bases removed from V and 1 base from J, the gap between germline ends came to 16 bases. The CDR3 sequence is 16 residues long. CDR3 DNA sequence: TGTGCCAGCAGCCCCCGGTTTTGGGGGCGCACAGATACGCAGTATTTT. As protein: CASSPRFWGRTDTQYF.

V usage is TRBV3-1 and J usage is TRBJ1-1; D not certain. Per germline, CDR1 LGHDT and CDR2 YNNKEL (reference sequence). The CDR3 length is 15 residues. Trimming took 0 bases from V and 6 from J, leaving 14 bases between them. This chain's CDR3 is CASSQDSGYVAEAFF. The CDR3 DNA follows: TGTGCCAGCAGCCAAGATTCCGGGTATGTGGCTGAAGCTTTCTTT.

The J gene is TRBJ2-6, the V gene TRBV11-2; 8 positions match TRBD1. Germline V gene sequence: CDR1 SGHAT, CDR2 FQNNGV. V shed 1 base and J 4 bases; nucleotides not matched to a gene: 12. The length of the CDR3 is 19 residues. CDR3 protein: CASSLGPGQARSGANVLTF. CDR3 coding DNA: TGTGCCAGCAGCTTAGGACCGGGACAGGCTCGATCCGGGGCCAACGTCCTGACTTTC.

This clonotype was seen once. V and J are TRBV3-1 and TRBJ1-1; no definite D call. Trimming pared 6 bases from V and 4 bases from J, leaving 12 bases between. The CDR3 extends over 13 amino acids. From germline, CDR1 is LGHDT and CDR2 YNNKEL (reference sequence). The CDR3 nucleotides read TGTGCCAGCAGTGACGACAAGCGCACTGAAGCTTTCTTT. This translates into CASSDDKRTEAFF.

V and J are TRBV6-5 and TRBJ2-7; 11 bases are shared with TRBD1. The CDR3 length is 15 residues. The V and J ends lost 7 bases and 1 base, in that order; junction bases with no gene match: 6. Germline V lookup: CDR1 MNHEY, CDR2 SVGAGI. In DNA form, the CDR3 reads TGTGCCAGCACCCTCGGGACAGGGGGATCCTACGAGCAGTACTTC. This encodes CASTLGTGGSYEQYF.

The CDR3 bases are TGTGCCAGCAGCGTAGGCGGGGGGACATCCTACGAGCAGTACTTC. It encodes CASSVGGGTSYEQYF. V gene TRBV9 combines with J gene TRBJ2-7, with TRBD2 matching over 8 bases. The CDR3 totals 15 residues. Germline CDR1 and CDR2: SGDLS and YYNGEE. The junction had 3 bases not matched to a gene; V was cut back by 0 bases and J by 1 base.